These 25 T cell receptor beta chains originate from one sample sequenced in a study of cytomegalovirus exposure and HLA in healthy donors. The PCR ran on 60 Vbeta and 13 Jbeta primers. Method: immunoSEQ multiplex PCR; TCRdb's copy keeps in-frame clones and lacks some. This table holds 130,000 to 150,000 clones, under 85% found once. What was sequenced was PBMCs. The receptors here all came from a man aged 18 to 29 in good health and CMV-seronegative.

V usage is TRBV7-2 and J usage is TRBJ2-5, with a weak D call TRBD1 (5 bases). In germline, CDR1 is SGHTA, CDR2 FQGNSA. There are 12 residues in the CDR3. Trimming shortened V by 1 base and J by 11 bases, and 11 bases separated the two germline ends. CDR3 loop: CASSLVIGHQYF. In nucleotides, the CDR3 is TGTGCCAGCAGCTTAGTAATCGGACATCAGTACTTC.

V gene TRBV23-1 combines with J gene TRBJ1-2, with D tentatively TRBD1 (6 bases). TRBV23-1 is an ORF for which the function is uncertain. Between the trimmed V and J ends, which lost 3 bases and 10 bases, there was a span of 18 bases. This CDR3 is built from 14 residues. DNA for the CDR3: TGCGCCAGCAGTCATATGGTACTCCACAGGGACTACACCTTC. Protein sequence: CASSHMVLHRDYTF.

J is TRBJ1-2 and V is TRBV5-1; TRBD1 matches 7 bases. CDR3 size: 16 residues. Trimming cost V 4 bases and J 4 bases; bases outside gene matches: 13. Germline values: CDR1 SGHRS, CDR2 YFSETQ. The CDR3 DNA reads as TGCGCCAGCAGCCGCACAGGGGAATGGGGCCCCTATGGCTACACCTTC. Translation: CASSRTGEWGPYGYTF. The complete variable domain, with remaining parts taken from reference TRBV5-1 and TRBJ1-2, reads KAGVTQTPRYLIKTRGQQVTLSCSPISGHRSVSWYQQTPGQGLQFLFEYFSETQRNKGNFPGRFSGRQFSNSRSEMNVSTLELGDSALYLCASSRTGEWGPYGYTFGSGTRLTVV.

The chain links TRBV6-6 to TRBJ2-5; D is perhaps TRBD2 (7 bases). The CDR3 runs to 13 residues. Looked up from germline, CDR1 is MNHNY and CDR2 is SVGAGI (reference sequence). The germline V and J ends were trimmed by 8 bases and 5 bases, with 15 bases remaining between them. The CDR3, as DNA: TGTGCCAGCGGGGGGGGGCAATGGGAGACCCAGTACTTC. This translates into CASGGGQWETQYF.

The rearrangement uses TRBV5-4 and TRBJ1-2, with TRBD1 identical over 7 bases. This CDR3 has 12 amino acids. CDR1 and CDR2 from the germline V gene are SGHNT and YYREEE (reference sequence). Trimming removed 4 bases from V and 6 bases from J; junction bases left unmatched: 3. The CDR3 reads CASSGQGDGYTF. The CDR3 region has the DNA TGTGCCAGCAGCGGTCAGGGGGATGGCTACACCTTC.

The J gene is TRBJ1-1, the V gene TRBV19; D perhaps matches TRBD1 (6 bases). CDR1 is LNHDA and CDR2 is SQIVND in the germline V gene (reference sequence). V was trimmed by 3 bases and J by 4 bases, leaving 12 bases between them. CDR3 size: 14 residues. The CDR3 region is CASSIRGRSTEAFF. CDR3 nucleotide sequence: TGTGCCAGTAGTATCAGGGGTAGAAGCACTGAAGCTTTCTTT.

This chain joins TRBV12-5 and TRBJ2-1; D gene ambiguous. V was cut by 6 bases and J by 8 bases, with 8 bases left in between. Looked up from germline, CDR1 is LGHNT and CDR2 is FRNRAP. The CDR3 extends over 11 amino acids. The CDR3 sequence: CASGPSHEQFF. CDR3 in DNA: TGTGCTAGTGGCCCGAGCCATGAGCAGTTCTTC. Full variable domain (missing parts from reference TRBV12-5 and TRBJ2-1): DARVTQTPRHKVTEMGQEVTMRCQPILGHNTVFWYRQTMMQGLELLAYFRNRAPLDDSGMPKDRFSAEMPDATLATLKIQPSEPRDSAVYFCASGPSHEQFFGPGTRLTVL.

The chain combines TRBV12-5 with TRBJ2-5, with 7 bases aligning to TRBD2. V lost 1 base, J lost 4 bases, and 3 bases stayed unmatched. Germline values: CDR1 LGHNT, CDR2 FRNRAP. The CDR3 totals 14 residues. The CDR3 region has the DNA TGTGCTAGTGGTTTGGGACTAGCTCTAGAGACCCAGTACTTC. Encoded protein: CASGLGLALETQYF.

CDR3 loop: CASSGAQGTDTQYF. The CDR3 DNA follows: TGTGCCAGCTCAGGGGCCCAGGGGACAGATACGCAGTATTTT. The chain employs TRBV18 and TRBJ2-3; TRBD1 is a possible D gene (6 bases). Germline CDR1 reads KGHSH; CDR2 reads LQKENI. With 5 bases removed from V and 3 bases from J, the gap between germline ends came to 12 bases. The CDR3 spans 14 residues.

This clone was observed a handful of times. The chain has TRBV7-9 and TRBJ1-4; the D is unclear. V lost 6 bases and J 5 bases, leaving 13 bases between the germline ends. The CDR3 consists of 14 residues. Germline lookup yields CDR1 SEHNR and CDR2 FQNEAQ (reference sequence). The CDR3 region is CASSFRTDNEKLFF. The CDR3 nucleotides are TGTGCCAGCAGTTTCCGGACTGACAATGAAAAACTGTTTTTT.

The rearrangement uses TRBV4-2 and TRBJ1-4; 7 bases map to TRBD1. The CDR3 contains 16 residues. V lost 1 base and J lost 8; bases outside the gene matches: 10. Germline loops: CDR1 LGHNA, CDR2 YNFKEQ. CDR3 DNA: TGTGCCAGCAGCCAAGGGGACAGCCGTGATATCGAAAAACTGTTTTTT. It yields the protein CASSQGDSRDIEKLFF.

This clone was detected only once. V is TRBV7-2 and J is TRBJ1-1, with D possibly matching TRBD1 (5 bases). CDR1 is SGHTA and CDR2 is FQGNSA in the germline V gene. The CDR3 has 16 residues. Trimming took 3 bases from V and 3 from J, leaving 17 bases between them. The chain's CDR3 is CASSFLGRGTDTEAFF. CDR3 bases: TGTGCCAGCAGCTTTTTGGGCCGGGGGACGGACACTGAAGCTTTCTTT.

This clone has a single count. The chain couples TRBV5-6 to TRBJ2-7; 11 nucleotides line up with TRBD1. The CDR3 contains 14 residues. The J segment lost 6 bases and the V segment lost 3 bases, leaving 5 bases of the junction unmatched. Per the germline V gene, CDR1 is SGHDT and CDR2 is YYEEEE. The CDR3 DNA reads as TGTGCCAGCAGCTCCGGACAGGGGGCCTCCGAGCAGTACTTC. This translates into CASSSGQGASEQYF.

This clone showed up just once. J is TRBJ1-2 and V is TRBV5-6; D is unresolved. Per the germline V gene, CDR1 is SGHDT and CDR2 is YYEEEE. V dropped 3 bases and J dropped 8 bases, with 14 bases sitting between them. The CDR3 is made up of 13 amino acids. DNA of the CDR3: TGTGCCAGCAGCTCCGGGCCGGGGTACGGCTACACCTTC. This encodes CASSSGPGYGYTF.

This clone was counted a few times. V and J are TRBV4-1 and TRBJ1-4; no firm D call. This CDR3 region has 17 residues. V lost 0 bases and J lost 1, with 12 bases in between. Germline CDR1 and CDR2: MGHRA and YSYEKL. The CDR3 DNA follows: TGCGCCAGCAGCCAAGAGCTTTTTACAAGAACTAATGAAAAACTGTTTTTT. This translates into CASSQELFTRTNEKLFF.

A note on this clone: Other DNA variants within this sample encode the same CDR3. The rearrangement joins TRBV20-1 to TRBJ2-7; unclear D gene. Germline assignment: CDR1 DFQATT and CDR2 SNEGSKA (reference sequence). V was cut by 0 bases and J by 3 bases, with 3 bases left in between. The CDR3 loop spans 11 amino acids. CDR3 coding DNA: TGCAGTGCTAGAGATCTCTACGAGCAGTACTTC. Protein: CSARDLYEQYF.

The chain couples TRBV6-6 to TRBJ1-2; no clear D gene. Germline CDR1 MNHNY, CDR2 SVGAGI (reference sequence). V was clipped by 0 bases and J by 4 bases, with 12 bases between them. CDR3 size: 15 residues. The CDR3 DNA reads as TGTGCCAGCAGTTACTCGAATTCGGGTGCCTATGGCTACACCTTC. Translated, it gives CASSYSNSGAYGYTF.

J is TRBJ1-3 and V is TRBV9, with 11 bases aligning to TRBD1. CDR1 is SGDLS, CDR2 YYNGEE, per germline. Losses at the gene ends were 0 bases for V and 2 bases for J; bases not matched to a gene: 13. The CDR3 sequence is 20 residues long. CDR3 in amino acids: CASSVGPRGQGGLTGNTIYF. CDR3 DNA: TGTGCCAGCAGCGTAGGTCCCCGGGGACAGGGGGGACTTACTGGAAACACCATATATTTT.

The chain carries TRBV5-1 and TRBJ1-6, with D possibly being TRBD1 (5 bases). This CDR3 is built from 16 residues. The V end was cut by 1 base, the J end by 6 bases, with 14 bases between. CDR1 is SGHRS, CDR2 YFSETQ, per germline. As DNA, the CDR3 is TGCGCCAGCAGCTTGATAGCAGGGCCGCCTAATTCACCCCTCCACTTT. It is translated as CASSLIAGPPNSPLHF.

The chain uses TRBV4-3 and TRBJ2-7, with D possibly matching TRBD1 (5 bases). The CDR3 covers 17 residues. Germline CDR1 and CDR2: LGHNA and YSLEER. Trimming took 0 bases from V and 2 from J, leaving 17 bases between them. The DNA for the CDR3 is TGCGCCAGCAGCCAAGAAGAGGTAGGGGTTGGCCCCTACGAGCAGTACTTC. Amino acid sequence: CASSQEEVGVGPYEQYF.

This clone was counted only a few times. V gene TRBV7-9 combines with J gene TRBJ1-2; TRBD1 aligns across 10 bases. The CDR3 is 14 amino acids. CDR1 SEHNR and CDR2 FQNEAQ come from the germline V gene (reference sequence). V lost 0 bases and J lost 7; bases outside the gene matches: 2. The DNA for the CDR3 is TGTGCCAGCAGCTTAGCGGGACAGGGGTTTGGCTACACCTTC. This codes for CASSLAGQGFGYTF.

This chain's CDR3 is CASSLRGLNIQYF. The CDR3 nucleotides read TGTGCCAGCAGCTTGAGGGGACTGAACATTCAGTACTTC. The V call is TRBV7-8, the J call TRBJ2-4, with D maybe TRBD2 (6 bases). V was shortened by 3 bases and J by 7 bases, with 10 bases between the two germline ends. Germline V gene sequence: CDR1 SGHVS, CDR2 FQNEAQ. The CDR3 loop spans 13 amino acids.

Notes on this clone: Other DNA sequences within the sample encode an identical CDR3. The chain is built from TRBV5-1 and TRBJ1-1; 8 nucleotides align to TRBD1. After removal of 4 bases from V and 2 bases from J, the junction contained 4 bases not matched to a gene. The CDR3 consists of 14 residues. CDR1 is SGHRS, CDR2 YFSETQ, per germline. In DNA form, the CDR3 reads TGCGCCAGCAGCCCCGGGACAGGAAACACTGAAGCTTTCTTT. Encoded protein: CASSPGTGNTEAFF.

This clone was seen a few times. The chain is built from TRBV5-6 and TRBJ1-1, with 8 bases aligning to TRBD1. V shed 0 bases, J shed 10 bases, and the junction held 2 bases outside the gene matches. CDR3 length: 12 amino acids. CDR1 SGHDT and CDR2 YYEEEE come from the germline V gene. The CDR3 here is CASSLGTGTAFF. The CDR3 bases are TGTGCCAGCAGCTTGGGGACAGGGACAGCTTTCTTT. The variable domain in full, completed from reference TRBV5-6 and TRBJ1-1, reads DAGVTQSPTHLIKTRGQQVTLRCSPKSGHDTVSWYQQALGQGPQFIFQYYEEEERQRGNFPDRFSGHQFPNYSSELNVNALLLGDSALYLCASSLGTGTAFFGQGTRLTVV.

The chain combines TRBV30 with TRBJ1-2; 9 bases are a match to TRBD1. The germline CDR1 and CDR2 sequences are GTSNPN and SVGIG (reference sequence). The CDR3 consists of 18 residues. V shed 0 bases, J shed 2 bases, and the junction held 13 bases outside the gene matches. The CDR3 DNA reads TGTGCCTGGAGTGTACGCGGACAGGGGAAGCTTGTGAACTATGGCTACACCTTC. Amino acid sequence: CAWSVRGQGKLVNYGYTF.